The clone carrying this T cell receptor (beta chain) is termed medium-sized. TCRbeta libraries were built with three rounds of nested PCR, modified from ARM-PCR. TCRdb ran MiXCR on the multiplex PCR reads and lists one entry per CDR3 protein. Among under 140,000 distinct CDR3 sequences listed, roughly 84% were seen once. This sample's RNA came from whole unsorted tissue. The sample is drawn from a study of tumor and adjacent non-tumor tissue in lung cancer. J was trimmed by 9 bases and V by 5 bases; bases with no gene match: 6. The CDR3 covers 12 residues. Germline CDR1 reads SGHNT; CDR2 reads YENEEA. Material for sequencing was lung tumor tissue. This TCR derives from a man between 65 and 85 years old with non-small cell lung cancer. The chain is built from TRBV11-3 and TRBJ1-1, with 7 bases identical to TRBD1. Here the CDR3 DNA reads TGTGCCAGCAGCGACAGGGTGTATAAAGCTTTCTTT. Amino acids: CASSDRVYKAFF.